A selection of T cell receptor beta chains follows, all from one sample in a study of blood T cell repertoires in COVID-19. Here immunoSEQ multiplex PCR was the method, and the copy in TCRdb shows in-frame clones only, minus some. The sample lists 98,000 or so clones; around nine tenths were seen once. The source material was peripheral blood. The origin of the receptors is a man aged 55-75 years with COVID-19, enrolled during active disease. The CDR3 runs from the conserved cysteine through the conserved F or W. The D gene is left open where the match is weak. The listing skips clone size in some rows; elsewhere it reads once, few, many or a size class.

V	J	length	D	size	CDR3	DNA
TRBV5-4	TRBJ1-4	14	TRBD1	NA	CASSSGTGFEKLFF	TGTGCCAGCAGTTCCGGGACAGGGTTTGAAAAACTGTTTTTT
TRBV15	TRBJ2-1	14	NA	NA	CATSTASVSNEQFF	TGTGCCACCAGCACAGCTAGCGTCTCCAATGAGCAGTTCTTC
TRBV4-2	TRBJ2-5	17	TRBD2	NA	CASSQERAGGPGETQYF	TGTGCCAGCAGCCAAGAAAGAGCGGGAGGGCCGGGGGAGACCCAGTACTTC
TRBV11-3	TRBJ1-1	14	TRBD1	NA	CASSLGQVNTEAFF	TGTGCCAGCAGCCTCGGACAGGTGAACACTGAAGCTTTCTTT
TRBV5-4	TRBJ2-7	13	TRBD2	NA	CASSRSGDHEQYF	TGTGCCAGCAGCCGCAGCGGGGACCACGAGCAGTACTTC
TRBV30	TRBJ1-3	13	NA	NA	CALGTSVGNTIYF	TGTGCCCTTGGGACATCGGTCGGAAACACCATATATTTT
TRBV5-6	TRBJ2-2	16	NA	NA	CASSSVDREDTGELFF	TGTGCCAGCAGCTCAGTCGACAGAGAAGACACCGGGGAGCTGTTTTTT
TRBV21-1	TRBJ1-5	15	NA	NA	CASSSQGSENQPQHF	TGTGCCAGCAGCTCGCAGGGGAGTGAAAATCAGCCCCAGCATTTT
TRBV5-6	TRBJ2-1	15	TRBD2	NA	CASSFPSGNYNEQFF	TGTGCCAGCAGCTTCCCTAGCGGAAACTACAATGAGCAGTTCTTC
TRBV27	TRBJ2-1	14	NA	NA	CASSLGRVLDEQFF	TGTGCCAGCAGTTTGGGCAGGGTTCTCGATGAGCAGTTCTTC
TRBV4-2	TRBJ2-2	17	TRBD2	NA	CASSQGTSGSGTGELFF	TGTGCCAGCAGCCAAGGGACTAGCGGGAGTGGGACCGGGGAGCTGTTTTTT
TRBV6-2/TRBV6-3	TRBJ1-4	15	NA	NA	CASSYSGATNEKLFF	TGTGCCAGCAGTTACAGTGGAGCAACTAATGAAAAACTGTTTTTT
TRBV19	TRBJ2-1	14	NA	NA	CASSSGTGDNEQFF	TGTGCCAGTAGTTCCGGGACTGGAGACAATGAGCAGTTCTTC
TRBV27	TRBJ1-5	12	NA	NA	CASSPSGQPQHF	TGTGCCAGCAGCCCTTCGGGACAGCCCCAGCATTTT
TRBV28	TRBJ2-5	15	TRBD1	NA	CASSYGGQGRQTQYF	TGTGCCAGCAGTTATGGGGGACAGGGTAGGCAGACCCAGTACTTC
TRBV18	TRBJ2-3	16	TRBD2	NA	CASSPAFQRETNTQYF	TGTGCCAGCTCTCCGGCTTTTCAGCGGGAGACAAATACGCAGTATTTT
TRBV10-3	TRBJ1-2	12	NA	NA	CAISEGSYGYTF	TGTGCCATCAGTGAGGGCAGCTATGGCTACACCTTC
TRBV10-3	TRBJ2-3	12	NA	NA	CAIRTSTDTQYF	TGTGCCATCAGGACTAGCACAGATACGCAGTATTTT
TRBV2	TRBJ1-4	14	NA	NA	CASSPYSSTEKLFF	TGTGCCAGCAGCCCCTACAGTTCTACTGAAAAACTGTTTTTT
TRBV24-1	TRBJ1-1	12	TRBD1	once	CATEAGTGNAFF	TGTGCCACCGAAGCCGGGACAGGGAACGCTTTCTTT
TRBV3-1/TRBV3-2	TRBJ2-7	14	TRBD2	few	CASSQDGVAGPQYF	TGTGCCAGCAGCCAAGATGGGGTAGCGGGACCTCAGTACTTC
TRBV6-5	TRBJ1-2	13	NA	NA	CASSYSSSYGYTF	TGTGCCAGCAGTTACTCGAGTTCATATGGCTACACCTTC
TRBV19	TRBJ1-1	10	NA	NA	CATRNTEAFF	TGTGCCACCCGGAACACTGAAGCTTTCTTT
TRBV5-1	TRBJ2-4	15	NA	NA	CASSLEGVAKNIQYF	TGCGCCAGCAGCTTGGAAGGGGTTGCCAAAAACATTCAGTACTTC
TRBV24-1	TRBJ1-2	15	TRBD1	NA	CATSPSDRANYGYTF	TGTGCCACCAGTCCTTCGGACAGGGCGAACTATGGCTACACCTTC
TRBV27	TRBJ2-1	15	NA	NA	CASSPESGSYNEQFF	TGTGCCAGCAGTCCTGAATCCGGGTCCTACAATGAGCAGTTCTTC
TRBV19	TRBJ1-5	14	TRBD1	NA	CASTLQGADQPQHF	TGTGCCAGTACCCTGCAGGGGGCAGACCAGCCCCAGCATTTT
TRBV2	TRBJ1-5	14	NA	NA	CASTWGQKNQPQHF	TGTGCCAGTACCTGGGGCCAGAAAAATCAGCCCCAGCATTTT
TRBV19	TRBJ1-1	15	TRBD1	NA	CASRDRDLLNTEAFF	TGTGCCAGTAGGGACAGGGATCTTCTGAACACTGAAGCTTTCTTT
TRBV21-1	TRBJ1-2	13	NA	NA	CASIPPGDRGYTF	TGTGCCAGCATCCCCCCAGGGGACAGGGGCTACACCTTC
TRBV6-5	TRBJ1-6	12	NA	NA	CASGVDNSPLHF	TGTGCCAGCGGAGTAGACAATTCACCCCTCCACTTT